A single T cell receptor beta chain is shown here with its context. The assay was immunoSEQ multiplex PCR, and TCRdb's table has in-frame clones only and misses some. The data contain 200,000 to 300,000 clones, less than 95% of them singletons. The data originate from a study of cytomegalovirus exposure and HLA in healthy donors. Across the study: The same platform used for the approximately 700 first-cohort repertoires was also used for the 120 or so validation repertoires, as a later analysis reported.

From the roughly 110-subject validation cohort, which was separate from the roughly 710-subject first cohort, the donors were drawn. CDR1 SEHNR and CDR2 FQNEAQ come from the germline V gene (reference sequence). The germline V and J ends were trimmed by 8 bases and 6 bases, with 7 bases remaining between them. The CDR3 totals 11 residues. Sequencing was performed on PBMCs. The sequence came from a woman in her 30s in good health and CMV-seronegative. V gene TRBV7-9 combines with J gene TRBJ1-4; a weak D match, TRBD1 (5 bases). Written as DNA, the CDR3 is TGTGCCAGCCGGGGGGATGAAAAACTGTTTTTT. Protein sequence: CASRGDEKLFF.